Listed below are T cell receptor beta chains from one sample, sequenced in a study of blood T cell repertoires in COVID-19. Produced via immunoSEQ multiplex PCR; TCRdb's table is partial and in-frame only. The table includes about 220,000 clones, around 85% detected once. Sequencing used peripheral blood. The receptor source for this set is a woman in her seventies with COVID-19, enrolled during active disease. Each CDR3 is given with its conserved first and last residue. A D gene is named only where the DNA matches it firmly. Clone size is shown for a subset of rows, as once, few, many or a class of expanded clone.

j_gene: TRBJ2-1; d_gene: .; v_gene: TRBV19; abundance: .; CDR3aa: CASIPGTPGINEQFF; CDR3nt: TGTGCCAGTATCCCAGGCACCCCTGGAATCAATGAGCAGTTCTTC
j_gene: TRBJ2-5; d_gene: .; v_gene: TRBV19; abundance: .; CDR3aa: CASSITAGRQLQETQYF; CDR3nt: TGTGCCAGTAGTATAACCGCGGGGAGGCAGCTTCAAGAGACCCAGTACTTC
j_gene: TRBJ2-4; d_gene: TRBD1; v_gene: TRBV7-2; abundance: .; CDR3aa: CASSDPGTVGNIQYF; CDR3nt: TGTGCCAGCAGCGACCCAGGGACAGTCGGAAACATTCAGTACTTC
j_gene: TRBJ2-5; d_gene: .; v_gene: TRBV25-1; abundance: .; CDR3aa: CASSEFAGLGTQYF; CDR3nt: TGTGCCAGCAGTGAATTTGCAGGGCTTGGGACCCAGTACTTC
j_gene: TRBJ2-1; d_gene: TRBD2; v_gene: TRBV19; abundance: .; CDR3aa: CASSIVPWGGVGYNEQFF; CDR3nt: TGTGCCAGTAGTATAGTTCCATGGGGGGGAGTGGGATACAATGAGCAGTTCTTC
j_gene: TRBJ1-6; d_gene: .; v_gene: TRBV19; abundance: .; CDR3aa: CASSIFAVQRVNSPLHF; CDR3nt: TGTGCCAGTAGTATTTTTGCGGTTCAACGGGTTAATTCACCCCTCCACTTT
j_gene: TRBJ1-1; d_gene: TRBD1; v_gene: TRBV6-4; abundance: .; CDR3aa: CASSSTGETEAFF; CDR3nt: TGTGCCAGCAGTTCCACAGGGGAGACTGAAGCTTTCTTT
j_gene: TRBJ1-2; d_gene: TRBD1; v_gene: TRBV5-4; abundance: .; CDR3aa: CASSLSGTDGYTF; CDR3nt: TGTGCCAGCAGCTTGTCCGGGACAGATGGCTACACCTTC
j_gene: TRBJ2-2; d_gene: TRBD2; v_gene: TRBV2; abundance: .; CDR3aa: CASSETSGYTGELFF; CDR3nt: TGTGCCAGCAGTGAGACTAGCGGATACACCGGGGAGCTGTTTTTT
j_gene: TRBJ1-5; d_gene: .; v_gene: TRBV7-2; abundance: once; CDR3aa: CASSPQSNQPQHF; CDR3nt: TGTGCCAGCAGCCCCCAGAGCAATCAGCCCCAGCATTTT
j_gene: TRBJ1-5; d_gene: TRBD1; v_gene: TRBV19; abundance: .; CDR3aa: CASSMGQGPQPQHF; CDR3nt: TGTGCCAGTAGTATGGGACAGGGTCCCCAGCCCCAGCATTTT
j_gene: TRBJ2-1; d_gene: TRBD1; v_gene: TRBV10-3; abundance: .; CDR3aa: CAISPPRDRGNEQFF; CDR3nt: TGTGCCATCAGTCCACCCCGGGACAGGGGTAATGAGCAGTTCTTC
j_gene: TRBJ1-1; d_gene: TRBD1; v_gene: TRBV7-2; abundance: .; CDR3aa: CASSFTGTGVTEAFF; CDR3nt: TGTGCCAGCAGCTTTACCGGGACAGGGGTCACTGAAGCTTTCTTT
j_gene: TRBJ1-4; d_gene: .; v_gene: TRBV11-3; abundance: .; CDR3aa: CASSLNTVLATNEKLFF; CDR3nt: TGTGCCAGCAGCCTAAATACAGTACTTGCAACTAATGAAAAACTGTTTTTT
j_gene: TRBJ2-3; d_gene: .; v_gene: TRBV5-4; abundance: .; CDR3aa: CASSLLASSTDTQYF; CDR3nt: TGTGCCAGCAGCTTGCTTGCGTCAAGCACAGATACGCAGTATTTT
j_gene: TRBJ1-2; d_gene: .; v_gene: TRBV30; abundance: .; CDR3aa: CAWSANVRYGYTF; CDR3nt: TGTGCCTGGAGCGCAAATGTACGGTATGGCTACACCTTC
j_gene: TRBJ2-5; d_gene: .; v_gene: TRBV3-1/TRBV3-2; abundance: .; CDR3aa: CASSQDPPLKTQYF; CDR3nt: TGTGCCAGCAGCCAAGATCCTCCCTTAAAGACCCAGTACTTC
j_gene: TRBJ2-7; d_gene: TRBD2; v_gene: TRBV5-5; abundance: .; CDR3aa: CASSPGGLQHYEQYF; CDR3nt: TGTGCCAGCAGCCCGGGGGGACTTCAACACTACGAGCAGTACTTC
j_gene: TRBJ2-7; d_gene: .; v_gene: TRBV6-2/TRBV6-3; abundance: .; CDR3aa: CASSYPDNDYEQYF; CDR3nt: TGTGCCAGCAGTTACCCCGACAATGACTACGAGCAGTACTTC
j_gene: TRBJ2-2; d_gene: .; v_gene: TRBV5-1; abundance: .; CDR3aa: CASSLVAASTGELFF; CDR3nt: TGCGCCAGCAGCTTGGTCGCGGCTTCTACCGGGGAGCTGTTTTTT
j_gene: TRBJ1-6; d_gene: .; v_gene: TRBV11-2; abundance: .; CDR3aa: CASSLGRARSYNSPLHF; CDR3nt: TGTGCCAGCAGCTTAGGCAGGGCGCGCTCCTATAATTCACCCCTCCACTTT
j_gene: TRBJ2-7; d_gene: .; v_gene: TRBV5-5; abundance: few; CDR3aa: CASSLTGGYEQYF; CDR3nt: TGTGCCAGCAGCTTAACCGGTGGCTACGAGCAGTACTTC
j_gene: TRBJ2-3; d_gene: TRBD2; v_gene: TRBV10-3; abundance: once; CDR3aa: CAISPAGRTDTQYF; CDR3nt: TGTGCCATCAGTCCAGCGGGGCGCACAGATACGCAGTATTTT
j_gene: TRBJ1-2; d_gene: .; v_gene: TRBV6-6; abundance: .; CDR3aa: CASTEGHSYGYTF; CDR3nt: TGTGCCAGCACCGAGGGACACAGCTATGGCTACACCTTC
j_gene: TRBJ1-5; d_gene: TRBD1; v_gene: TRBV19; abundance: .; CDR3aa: CASKNRGNQPQHF; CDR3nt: TGTGCCAGTAAAAACAGGGGAAATCAGCCCCAGCATTTT
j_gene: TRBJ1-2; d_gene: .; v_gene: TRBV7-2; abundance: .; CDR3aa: CASSLDFRGDGYTF; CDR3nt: TGTGCCAGCAGCTTAGACTTCAGGGGAGATGGCTACACCTTC
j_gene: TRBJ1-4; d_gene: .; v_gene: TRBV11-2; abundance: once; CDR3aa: CASSLGSGIGKLFF; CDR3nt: TGTGCCAGCAGCTTAGGGTCCGGGATCGGAAAACTGTTTTTT
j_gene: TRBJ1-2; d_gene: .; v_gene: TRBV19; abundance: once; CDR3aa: CASIKTGVGSGYTF; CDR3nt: TGTGCCAGCATAAAGACCGGGGTCGGGAGTGGCTACACCTTC
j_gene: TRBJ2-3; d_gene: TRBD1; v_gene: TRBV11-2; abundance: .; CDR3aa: CASSPRQGASTDTQYF; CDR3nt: TGTGCCAGCAGCCCCCGACAGGGGGCGAGCACAGATACGCAGTATTTT
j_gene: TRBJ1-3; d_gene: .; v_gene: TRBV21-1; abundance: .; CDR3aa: CASAFPFARVPGNTIYF; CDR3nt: TGTGCCAGCGCGTTCCCCTTCGCGAGGGTACCTGGAAACACCATATATTTT
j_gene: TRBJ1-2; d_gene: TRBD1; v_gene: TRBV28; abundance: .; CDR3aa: CASSPDRGYYGYTF; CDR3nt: TGTGCCAGCAGCCCGGACAGGGGCTACTATGGCTACACCTTC
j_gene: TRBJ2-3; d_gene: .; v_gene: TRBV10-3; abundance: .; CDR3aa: CAISGSGATDTQYF; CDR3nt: TGTGCCATCAGTGGTTCAGGCGCCACAGATACGCAGTATTTT
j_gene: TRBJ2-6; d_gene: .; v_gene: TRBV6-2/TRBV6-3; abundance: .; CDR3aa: CASSYGLTAPSGANVLTF; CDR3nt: TGTGCCAGCAGTTATGGTCTGACAGCCCCCTCTGGGGCCAACGTCCTGACTTTC
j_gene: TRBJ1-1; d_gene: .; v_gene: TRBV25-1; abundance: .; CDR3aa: CASSPGEGEAFF; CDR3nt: TGTGCCAGCAGTCCAGGGGAAGGAGAAGCTTTCTTT
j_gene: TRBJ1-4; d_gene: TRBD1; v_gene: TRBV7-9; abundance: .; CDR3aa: CASSRVGQGQGPNEKLFF; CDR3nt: TGTGCCAGCAGCAGGGTCGGCCAGGGACAGGGCCCTAATGAAAAACTGTTTTTT
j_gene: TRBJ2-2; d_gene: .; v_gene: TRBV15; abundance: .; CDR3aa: CATSRVVTGTGELFF; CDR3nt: TGTGCCACCAGCAGAGTGGTTACGGGCACCGGGGAGCTGTTTTTT
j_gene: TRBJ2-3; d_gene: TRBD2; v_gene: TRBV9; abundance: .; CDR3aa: CASSARLAGEKDTQYF; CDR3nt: TGTGCCAGCAGCGCCCGACTAGCGGGAGAGAAAGATACGCAGTATTTT
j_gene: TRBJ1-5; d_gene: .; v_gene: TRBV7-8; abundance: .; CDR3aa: CASSNSRWRSNQPQHF; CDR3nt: TGTGCCAGCAGTAATAGCCGGTGGCGGAGCAATCAGCCCCAGCATTTT
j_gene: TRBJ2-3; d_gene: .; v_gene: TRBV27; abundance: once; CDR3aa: CASSFEGGGADTQYF; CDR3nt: TGTGCCAGCAGTTTTGAAGGAGGGGGGGCAGATACGCAGTATTTT
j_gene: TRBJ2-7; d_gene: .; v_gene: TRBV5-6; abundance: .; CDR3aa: CASSLALGYEQYF; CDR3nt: TGTGCCAGCAGCTTGGCCCTAGGCTACGAGCAGTACTTC
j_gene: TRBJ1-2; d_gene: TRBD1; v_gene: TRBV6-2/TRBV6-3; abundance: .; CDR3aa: CASSGRQGAYDNYGYTF; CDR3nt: TGTGCCAGCAGCGGTCGACAGGGGGCATACGATAACTATGGCTACACCTTC
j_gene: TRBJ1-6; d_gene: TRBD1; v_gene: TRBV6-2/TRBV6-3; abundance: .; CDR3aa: CASSYVTGVGSPLHF; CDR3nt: TGTGCCAGCAGTTACGTGACAGGGGTGGGTTCACCCCTCCACTTT
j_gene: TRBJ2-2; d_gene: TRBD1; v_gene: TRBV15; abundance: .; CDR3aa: CATSGPLQGAPTGELFF; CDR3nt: TGTGCCACCAGCGGCCCTTTACAGGGGGCGCCCACCGGGGAGCTGTTTTTT
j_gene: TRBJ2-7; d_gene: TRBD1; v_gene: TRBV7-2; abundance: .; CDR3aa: CASSPPGQGAYEQYF; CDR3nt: TGTGCCAGCAGCCCTCCCGGACAGGGCGCCTACGAGCAGTACTTC
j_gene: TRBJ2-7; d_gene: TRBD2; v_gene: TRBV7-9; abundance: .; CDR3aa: CASSFLQAASGRGVEYF; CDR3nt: TGTGCCAGCAGCTTCTTGCAGGCGGCTAGCGGGAGAGGGGTAGAGTACTTC
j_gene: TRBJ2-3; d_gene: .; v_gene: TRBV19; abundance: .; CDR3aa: CASSIGGHNTDTQYF; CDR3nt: TGTGCCAGTAGTATTGGCGGCCATAACACAGATACGCAGTATTTT
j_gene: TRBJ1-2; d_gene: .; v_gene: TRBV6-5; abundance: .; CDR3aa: CASVRTDDTNYGYTF; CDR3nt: TGTGCCAGCGTCAGGACAGACGATACTAACTATGGCTACACCTTC
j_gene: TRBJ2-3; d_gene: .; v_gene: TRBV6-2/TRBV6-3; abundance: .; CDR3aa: CASSSQLAVNGDTQYF; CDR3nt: TGTGCCAGCAGTTCCCAACTAGCAGTGAACGGAGATACGCAGTATTTT
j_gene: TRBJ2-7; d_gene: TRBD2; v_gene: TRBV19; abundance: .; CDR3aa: CASSMRLAGHSYEQYF; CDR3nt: TGTGCCAGTAGTATGCGTCTAGCGGGCCACTCCTACGAGCAGTACTTC
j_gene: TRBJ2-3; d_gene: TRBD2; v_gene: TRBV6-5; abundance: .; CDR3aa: CASSLAGVGDTQYF; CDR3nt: TGTGCCAGCTCGCTAGCGGGAGTTGGTGATACGCAGTATTTT
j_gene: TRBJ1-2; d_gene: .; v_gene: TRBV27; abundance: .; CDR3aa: CASSLYGIAANYGYTF; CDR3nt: TGTGCCAGCAGTTTATACGGGATCGCAGCTAACTATGGCTACACCTTC
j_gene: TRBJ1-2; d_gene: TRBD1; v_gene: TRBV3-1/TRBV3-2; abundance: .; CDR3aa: CASSPSDREGGYTF; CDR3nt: TGTGCCAGCAGCCCATCGGACAGGGAGGGTGGCTACACCTTC
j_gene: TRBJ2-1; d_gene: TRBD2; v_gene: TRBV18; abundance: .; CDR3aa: CASSPNITSGEQFF; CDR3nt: TGTGCCAGCTCACCAAACATCACTAGCGGGGAGCAGTTCTTC
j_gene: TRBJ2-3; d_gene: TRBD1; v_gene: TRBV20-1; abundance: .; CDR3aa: CSAGAGDSDTDTQYF; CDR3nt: TGCAGTGCTGGTGCAGGGGACAGTGACACAGATACGCAGTATTTT
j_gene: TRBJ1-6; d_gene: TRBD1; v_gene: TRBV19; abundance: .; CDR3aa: CASSIQGQGHNSPLHF; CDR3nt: TGTGCCAGTAGTATTCAAGGACAGGGCCATAATTCACCCCTCCACTTT
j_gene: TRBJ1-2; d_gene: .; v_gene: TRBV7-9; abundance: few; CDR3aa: CASSLELPPMYTF; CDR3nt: TGTGCCAGCAGCTTAGAGCTCCCGCCTATGTACACCTTC
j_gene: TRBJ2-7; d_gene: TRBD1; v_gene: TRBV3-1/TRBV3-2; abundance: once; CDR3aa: CASSQALRDRAHEQYF; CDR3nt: TGTGCCAGCAGCCAGGCTCTCCGGGACAGGGCCCACGAGCAGTACTTC